This record covers a single T cell receptor (beta chain). Its antigen remains unknown. This record comes from a study of OX40 agonist ivuxolimab in advanced cancers. Findings and caveats of the study: Relative to CD4+ cells, CD8+ T cells on average had more expanded clones.

TCRdb keeps only in-frame clones here, not all; method: immunoSEQ multiplex PCR. The table shows 45,000 to 55,000 clones, with about 85% occurring only once. Blood samples were obtained at baseline, cycle 4 day 1, and cycle 7 day 1. This specimen consisted of CD4+ or CD8+ T cells sorted from blood, obtained in a trial of the OX40 agonist ivuxolimab. The receptor comes from an adult with an advanced solid tumor such as melanoma, head and neck, liver or kidney cancer.

CDR3 region: CASSRDASTDTQYF. In DNA form, the CDR3 reads TGTGCCAGCAGCAGGGACGCCAGCACAGATACGCAGTATTTT. This sequence joins TRBV7-9 and TRBJ2-3; either TRBD1 or TRBD2 may supply D (5 bases each). This CDR3 spans 14 amino acids. V was shortened by 5 bases and J by 0 bases, with 9 bases between the two germline ends. Germline CDR1 is SEHNR and CDR2 is FQNEAQ (reference sequence).